This T cell receptor beta chain was recovered during a study of blood T cell repertoires in COVID-19. Across the study: Samples representing acute and convalescent COVID-19 were sourced from the United States, Italy and Spain. The cDNA or gDNA used as material had been derived from T cells, B-cell-depleted T cells, or PBMCs.

Original analysis: Estimated nucleated cell counts came from reference gene primer amplification. Clones were sequenced by immunoSEQ multiplex PCR, and TCRdb holds only the in-frame ones, with some missing. V and J calls plus clone size are reproduced from that table; the DNA served to infer D and trimming. The profile shows 150,000 to 200,000 clones, roughly nine tenths of them singletons. V lost 4 bases and J lost 3; bases outside the gene matches: 12. Germline CDR1 reads LNHDA; CDR2 reads SQIVND (reference sequence). This CDR3 has 17 residues. The receptor's source is an older woman with COVID-19, enrolled during active disease. The chain employs TRBV19 and TRBJ2-7; TRBD1 matches at 10 bases. Sequenced: peripheral blood. The CDR3 DNA follows: TGTGCCAGTAGTACCGCGGTGGGACAGGGGTCTAGCTACGAGCAGTACTTC. It is translated as CASSTAVGQGSSYEQYF. Based on the CDR3 plus reference TRBV19 and TRBJ2-7, the full variable domain is DGGITQSPKYLFRKEGQNVTLSCEQNLNHDAMYWYRQDPGQGLRLIYYSQIVNDFQKGDIAEGYSVSREKKESFPLTVTSAQKNPTAFYLCASSTAVGQGSSYEQYFGPGTRLTVT.